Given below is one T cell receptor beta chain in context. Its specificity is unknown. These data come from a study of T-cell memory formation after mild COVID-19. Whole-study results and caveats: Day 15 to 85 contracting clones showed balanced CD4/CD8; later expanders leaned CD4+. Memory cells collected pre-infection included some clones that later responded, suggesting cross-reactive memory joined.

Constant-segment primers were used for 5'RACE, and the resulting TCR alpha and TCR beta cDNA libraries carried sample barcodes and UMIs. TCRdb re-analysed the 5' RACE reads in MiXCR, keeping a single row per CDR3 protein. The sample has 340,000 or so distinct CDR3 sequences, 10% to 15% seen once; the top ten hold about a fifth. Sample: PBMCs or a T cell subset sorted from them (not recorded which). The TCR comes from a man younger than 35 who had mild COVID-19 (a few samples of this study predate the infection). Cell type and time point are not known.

The CDR3 is CASSYSGTVHQETQYF. For the CDR3, the DNA is TGTGCCAGCAGTTACTCCGGGACAGTCCATCAAGAGACCCAGTACTTC. The chain couples TRBV6-2 or TRBV6-3 to TRBJ2-5; 7 bases map to TRBD1. Germline CDR1 and CDR2: MNHEY and SVGEGT. The CDR3 has 16 residues. J was trimmed by 2 bases and V by 0 bases; bases with no gene match: 6.